Following are 8 T cell receptor beta chains from one sample sequenced in a study of OX40 agonist ivuxolimab in advanced cancers. Measured with immunoSEQ multiplex PCR; TCRdb has only the in-frame clones, and not every one. The sample yields about 20,000 clones, more than 75% seen once. This specimen was CD4+ or CD8+ T cells sorted from blood, taken in a trial of the OX40 agonist ivuxolimab. Receptor source: an adult with an advanced solid tumor such as melanoma, head and neck, liver or kidney cancer.

V gene TRBV2 combines with J gene TRBJ2-1; the D gene is possibly TRBD2 (6 bases). The ends were cut back, 8 bases at V and 3 bases at J, with 11 bases in the middle. This CDR3 spans 13 amino acids. Per the germline V gene, CDR1 is SNHLY and CDR2 is FYNNEI. Written as DNA, the CDR3 is TGTGCCAGCCGGGACTCGAACTACAATGAGCAGTTCTTC. The encoded protein is CASRDSNYNEQFF.

The chain links TRBV7-9 to TRBJ2-1; weak D call: TRBD1 (5 bases). Germline V lookup: CDR1 SEHNR, CDR2 FQNEAQ (reference sequence). V shed 6 bases and J shed 5 bases, with 8 bases lying between them. CDR3 length: 12 amino acids. The CDR3 protein is CASSLGDNEQFF. CDR3 coding DNA: TGTGCCAGCAGTCTAGGGGACAATGAGCAGTTCTTC.

This chain connects TRBV7-9 to TRBJ2-3, with 8 nucleotides matching TRBD1. Germline V gives CDR1 SEHNR, CDR2 FQNEAQ (reference sequence). This CDR3 spans 14 amino acids. J gave up 0 bases and V 8 bases, and 4 bases lay outside the gene matches. The DNA for the CDR3 is TGTGCCAGCCCCCAGGGGGCTAGCACAGATACGCAGTATTTT. Encoded protein: CASPQGASTDTQYF.

V and J are TRBV11-1 and TRBJ1-4, with D uncertain. The V end was cut by 3 bases, the J end by 14 bases, with 10 bases between. Germline V gene sequence: CDR1 SGHAT, CDR2 FQDESV (reference sequence). This CDR3 has 11 amino acids. CDR3 amino acids: CASSFGETLFF. The CDR3 region has the DNA TGTGCCAGCAGCTTCGGAGAGACCCTGTTTTTT.

The V call is TRBV27, the J call TRBJ2-1, with 10 bases identical to TRBD1. The trim removed 8 bases at V and 2 bases at J, leaving 12 bases unmatched. The germline gives CDR1 MNHEY, CDR2 SMNVEV (reference sequence). This CDR3 has 17 amino acids. CDR3 bases: TGTGCCAGCCGTTCCAGAGTAGGGACAGGGGCCTACAATGAGCAGTTCTTC. This sequence encodes CASRSRVGTGAYNEQFF.

This chain links TRBV5-4 with TRBJ2-3; D gene ambiguous. The CDR3 is 12 amino acids. Germline V gene lookup returns CDR1 SGHNT and CDR2 YYREEE (reference sequence). V gave up 4 bases and J gave up 2 bases, with 5 bases separating them. The DNA for the CDR3 is TGTGCCAGCAGCCTCGACACAGATACGCAGTATTTT. Its protein is CASSLDTDTQYF. The full variable domain, rest sourced from reference TRBV5-4 and TRBJ2-3, is ETGVTQSPTHLIKTRGQQVTLRCSSQSGHNTVSWYQQALGQGPQFIFQYYREEENGRGNFPPRFSGLQFPNYSSELNVNALELDDSALYLCASSLDTDTQYFGPGTRLTVL.

The chain joins TRBV7-9 to TRBJ1-5, with 7 bases fitting TRBD1. CDR3 length: 15 residues. V was clipped by 5 bases and J by 5 bases; unmatched bases: 9. Germline CDR1 is SEHNR and CDR2 is FQNEAQ (reference sequence). The chain's CDR3 is CASSPTGPGDQPQHF. CDR3 in DNA: TGTGCCAGCAGCCCGACAGGGCCCGGGGATCAGCCCCAGCATTTT.

The gene calls are TRBV6-1 and TRBJ1-1; TRBD1 aligns across 8 bases. The CDR3 is made up of 14 amino acids. Looked up from germline, CDR1 is MNHNS and CDR2 is SASEGT. Losses at the gene ends were 5 bases for V and 4 bases for J; bases not matched to a gene: 6. The CDR3, as DNA: TGTGCCAGCAGTTCCGACAGGGGAGTCACTGAAGCTTTCTTT. Amino acids: CASSSDRGVTEAFF.